This TCR beta chain was documented in a study of Tregs in tolerant kidney transplant recipients. General study points: The small number of patients limits these findings pending further validation.

The CDR3 length is 19 residues. Trimming left V 0 bases short and J 7 bases short, with 26 bases between. Per the germline V gene, CDR1 is SGHVS and CDR2 is FNYEAQ. Regarding this clone: Its target is unknown.

Profiled with immunoSEQ multiplex PCR; TCRdb holds only in-frame clones, not every one. In the table there are about 240,000 clones, roughly 80% of which are singletons. Thawed PBMCs were FACS-sorted into unstimulated CD4+CD25+CD127- regulatory T cells, CD4+CD25- non-regulatory cells, CD4 and CD8 cells. V is TRBV7-6 and J is TRBJ2-3, with D possibly matching TRBD2 (6 bases). The material sequenced was CD4+ T cells from blood. This sequence was found in a human donor in good health. CDR3 sequence reads: CASSLAHVGGRRTANTQYF. The CDR3 region has the DNA TGTGCCAGCAGCTTAGCGCATGTGGGGGGACGAAGGACCGCAAATACGCAGTATTTT.